The present T cell receptor (beta chain) was sequenced within a study of blood T cell repertoires in COVID-19. Turning to the study itself: Material from acute and convalescent COVID-19 was sourced from the United States, Italy and Spain. Sources were T cells, B-cell-depleted T cells, or PBMCs; the material itself was cDNA or gDNA.

The CDR3 contains 12 residues. Trimming removed 11 bases from V and 6 bases from J; junction bases left unmatched: 8. Germline assignment: CDR1 SNHLY and CDR2 FYNNEI. Authors' processing steps: For nucleated cells, counts were estimated from reference gene primer amplification. Repertoires were generated with immunoSEQ multiplex PCR, while TCRdb's copy carries only in-frame clones and drops some. V and J calls and clone size are copied from that table; D and trimming were computed from the DNA. The sample records some 41,000 clones, 75% to 85% being singletons. This clonotype was sampled from a man older than 75 in a cohort sampled during active COVID-19. The rearrangement joins TRBV2 to TRBJ2-7; TRBD1 matches at 9 bases. Sequenced input: peripheral blood. The CDR3 DNA follows: TGTGCCGGGAGGACAGGGGTTGGCGAGCAGTACTTC. Translated, it gives CAGRTGVGEQYF.